This TCR beta chain is from a study of blood T cell repertoires in COVID-19. The overall study: Sites across the United States, Italy and Spain contributed samples from acute and convalescent COVID-19.

In the authors' workflow: Nucleated cell number was recorded as an estimate derived from reference gene primer amplification. TCRdb's copy holds only in-frame clones and misses some; the assay was immunoSEQ multiplex PCR. From that table come the V and J calls and clone size; the DNA was used to work out D and trimming. The table includes roughly 120,000 clones, more than 80% detected once. Trimming took 6 bases from V and 5 from J, leaving 11 bases between them. Germline CDR1 is KGHSH and CDR2 is LQKENI. This CDR3 spans 12 amino acids. This clone was seen only once. Sequencing input: peripheral blood. This receptor was taken from a woman in her thirties or forties with acute or convalescent COVID-19. V and J are TRBV18 and TRBJ2-7, with no clear D. The CDR3 coding sequence is TGTGCCAGCTCGGCAGGCGCACACGAGCAGTACTTC. This translates into CASSAGAHEQYF.